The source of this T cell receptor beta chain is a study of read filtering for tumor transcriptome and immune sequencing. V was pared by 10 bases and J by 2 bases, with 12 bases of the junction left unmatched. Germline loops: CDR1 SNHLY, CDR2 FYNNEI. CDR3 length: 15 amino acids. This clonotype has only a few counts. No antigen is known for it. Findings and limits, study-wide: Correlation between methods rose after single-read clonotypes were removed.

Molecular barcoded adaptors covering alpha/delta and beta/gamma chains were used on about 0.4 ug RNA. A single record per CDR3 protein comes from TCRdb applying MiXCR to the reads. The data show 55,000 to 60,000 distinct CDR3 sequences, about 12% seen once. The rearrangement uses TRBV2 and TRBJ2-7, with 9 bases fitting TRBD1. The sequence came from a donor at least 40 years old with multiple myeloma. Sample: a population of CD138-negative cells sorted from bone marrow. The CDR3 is CAIRKDRGYAYEQYF. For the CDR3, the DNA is TGTGCCATCAGGAAGGACAGGGGTTATGCCTACGAGCAGTACTTC.